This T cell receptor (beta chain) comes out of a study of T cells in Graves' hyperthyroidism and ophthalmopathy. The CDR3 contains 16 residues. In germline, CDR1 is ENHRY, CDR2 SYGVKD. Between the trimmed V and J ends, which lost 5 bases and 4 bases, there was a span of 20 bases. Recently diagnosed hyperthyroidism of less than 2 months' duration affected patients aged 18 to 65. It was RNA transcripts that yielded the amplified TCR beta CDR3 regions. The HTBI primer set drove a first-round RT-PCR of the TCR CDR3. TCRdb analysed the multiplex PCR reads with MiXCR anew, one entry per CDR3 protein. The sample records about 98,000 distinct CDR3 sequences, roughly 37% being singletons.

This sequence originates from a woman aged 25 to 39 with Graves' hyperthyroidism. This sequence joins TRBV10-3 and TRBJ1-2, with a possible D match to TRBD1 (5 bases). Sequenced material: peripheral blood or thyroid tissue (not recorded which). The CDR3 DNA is TGTGCCATCAGTTCCCGGGGACGGCATAATTTCTATGGCTACACCTTC. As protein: CAISSRGRHNFYGYTF.